The 23 T cell receptor beta chains given below trace back to one sample, sequenced in a study of vaccination and CD4 T cells after COVID-19. With the Oncomine TCR Beta short-read assay, DNA from cultured CD4+ T cells was sequenced. TCRdb re-derived calls from the PCR reads in MiXCR, one entry per CDR3 protein. The sample lists about 6,600 distinct CDR3 sequences, 45% occurring once. Treatment meaning: roughly 10-day PBMC culture with coronavirus spike peptide pools or control peptides (ViraFEST assay). Their cognate antigens are unknown. The sequenced sample consisted of CD4+ T cells from blood, cultured in vitro. These receptors were obtained from a human donor who had recovered from COVID-19.

V and J are TRBV29-1 and TRBJ2-3; the match to TRBD2 covers 10 bases. This CDR3 comprises 16 residues. Germline assignment: CDR1 SQVTM and CDR2 ANQGSEA. Losses at the gene ends were 8 bases for V and 1 base for J; bases not matched to a gene: 12. The CDR3: CSYTPGLAAGTDTQYF. DNA for the CDR3: TGCAGCTACACCCCTGGACTAGCGGCGGGCACAGATACGCAGTATTTT.

This rearrangement joins TRBV14 to TRBJ2-5; D is tentatively TRBD1 or TRBD2 (5 bases each). Germline CDR1 reads SGHDN; CDR2 reads FVKESK. With 3 bases removed from V and 9 bases from J, the gap between germline ends came to 20 bases. This CDR3 has 15 residues. CDR3 sequence: CASSQVSGTRGAQYF. Written as DNA, the CDR3 is TGTGCCAGCAGCCAGGTCTCCGGGACCCGAGGGGCCCAGTACTTC.

This clonotype is medium-sized by share. This rearrangement joins TRBV11-3 to TRBJ1-2; D gene unclear. The CDR3 has 12 residues. Trimming removed 0 bases at V and 7 bases at J, with 6 bases between. Germline loops: CDR1 SGHNT, CDR2 YENEEA. CDR3 region: CASSLDLGGYTF. For the CDR3, the DNA is TGTGCCAGCAGCTTAGATTTGGGTGGCTACACCTTC. The complete variable domain, with remaining parts taken from reference TRBV11-3 and TRBJ1-2, reads EAGVVQSPRYKIIEKKQPVAFWCNPISGHNTLYWYLQNLGQGPELLIRYENEEAVDDSQLPKDRFSAERLKGVDSTLKIQPAELGDSAVYLCASSLDLGGYTFGSGTRLTVV.

This clonotype was counted between two and nine times. The gene calls are TRBV4-3 and TRBJ1-2; no definite D call. This CDR3 is 16 amino acids long. CDR1 is LGHNA and CDR2 is YSLEER in the germline V gene. Trimming shortened V by 0 bases and J by 0 bases, and 11 bases separated the two germline ends. The CDR3 region is CASSQDNTRPNYGYTF. CDR3 in DNA: TGCGCCAGCAGCCAAGACAACACGCGTCCTAACTATGGCTACACCTTC.

This chain links TRBV30 with TRBJ1-2, with D maybe TRBD1 (6 bases). This CDR3 region has 14 residues. Trimming took 4 bases from V and 1 from J, leaving 13 bases between them. Germline V lookup: CDR1 GTSNPN, CDR2 SVGIG (reference sequence). The CDR3 loop reads CAWKADRSNYGYTF. CDR3 nucleotide sequence: TGTGCCTGGAAGGCGGACAGAAGTAACTATGGCTACACCTTC. Full variable domain (remainder filled in from reference TRBV30 and TRBJ1-2): SQTIHQWPATLVQPVGSPLSLECTVEGTSNPNLYWYRQAAGRGLQLLFYSVGIGQISSEVPQNLSASRPQDRQFILSSKKLLLSDSGFYLCAWKADRSNYGYTFGSGTRLTVV.

This sequence joins TRBV24-1 and TRBJ1-1; D uncertain. Trimming took 10 bases from V and 6 from J, leaving 11 bases between them. The CDR3 sequence is 11 residues long. Germline V gene sequence: CDR1 KGHDR, CDR2 SFDVKD. The CDR3 here is CATQSGAEAFF. The CDR3 bases are TGTGCCACGCAATCCGGGGCTGAAGCTTTCTTT.

In this sample, this clonotype turned up a few times. The chain couples TRBV20-1 to TRBJ1-2; D is uncertain. The length of the CDR3 is 12 residues. Germline assignment: CDR1 DFQATT and CDR2 SNEGSKA (reference sequence). The ends were cut back, 0 bases at V and 6 bases at J, with 8 bases in the middle. The CDR3 DNA is TGCAGTGCTAGAGATATGGAAGATGGCTACACCTTC. The encoded protein is CSARDMEDGYTF.

The chain combines TRBV2 with TRBJ1-6; 8 bases agree with TRBD1. The CDR3 covers 14 residues. Germline assignment: CDR1 SNHLY and CDR2 FYNNEI. Trimming at V came to 6 bases and at J to 9 bases, leaving 7 bases not matched to a gene. CDR3: CASSATGVGSPLHF. CDR3 bases: TGTGCCAGCAGCGCGACAGGGGTCGGTTCACCCCTCCACTTT.

This clonotype was recorded only once. J is TRBJ1-2 and V is TRBV19, with 7 bases fitting TRBD1. Germline CDR1 reads LNHDA; CDR2 reads SQIVND (reference sequence). This CDR3 is 13 amino acids long. The ends lost 8 bases at V and 6 bases at J; junction bases unmatched: 9. CDR3 protein: CASSIDRENGYTF. The DNA of the CDR3 is TGTGCCAGTTCCATCGACAGGGAGAATGGCTACACCTTC.

This clonotype was counted only a few times. The chain couples TRBV7-8 to TRBJ1-2; no firm D call. CDR1 and CDR2 from the germline V gene are SGHVS and FQNEAQ. Between the trimmed V and J ends, which lost 5 bases and 0 bases, there was a span of 16 bases. This CDR3 contains 16 residues. The CDR3 nucleotides are TGTGCCAGCAGCCCAGGTTATAAGTTAGCTAACTATGGCTACACCTTC. It codes for CASSPGYKLANYGYTF. Supplemented by reference TRBV7-8 and TRBJ1-2, the full variable domain reads GAGVSQSPRYKVAKRGQDVALRCDPISGHVSLFWYQQALGQGPEFLTYFQNEAQLDKSGLPSDRFFAERPEGSVSTLKIQRTQQEDSAVYLCASSPGYKLANYGYTFGSGTRLTVV.

With respect to this clonotype: The CDR3 does not close with the conserved phenylalanine or tryptophan, likely indicating a read error. The V and J genes are TRBV6-1 and TRBJ1-2, with D perhaps TRBD1 (6 bases). This CDR3 is 14 amino acids long. V lost 8 bases and J lost 2, with 15 bases in between. CDR1 is MNHNS and CDR2 is SASEGT in the germline V gene. The CDR3 sequence: CASGKGTGNYGYTS. Written as DNA, the CDR3 is TGTGCCAGCGGGAAAGGTACAGGGAACTATGGCTACACCTCC.

The chain combines TRBV19 with TRBJ1-6; no clear D. The germline V gene encodes CDR1 LNHDA and CDR2 SQIVND (reference sequence). V was pared by 8 bases and J by 14 bases, with 13 bases between. The CDR3 has 11 amino acids. For the CDR3, the DNA is TGTGCCAGTTCCGGCCCAGGAGCCCTCCACTTT. Translating it yields CASSGPGALHF.

This chain connects TRBV5-1 to TRBJ1-2; weak D call: TRBD1 (6 bases). There are 14 residues in the CDR3. V was clipped by 0 bases and J by 5 bases, with 11 bases between them. Per the germline V gene, CDR1 is SGHRS and CDR2 is YFSETQ. DNA for the CDR3: TGCGCCAGCAGCTTGGTATCAGGGGATTATGGCTACACCTTC. Residues: CASSLVSGDYGYTF.

The chain uses TRBV30 and TRBJ2-7, with D possibly matching TRBD1 (6 bases). CDR3 size: 12 residues. V was clipped by 6 bases and J by 1 base, with 10 bases between them. Germline lookup yields CDR1 GTSNPN and CDR2 SVGIG (reference sequence). CDR3 nucleotide sequence: TGTGCCTGCGGGACACAATCCTACGAGCAGTACTTC. It yields the protein CACGTQSYEQYF.

This chain uses TRBV7-2 with TRBJ2-7; D is perhaps TRBD2 (6 bases). Trimming pared 0 bases from V and 6 bases from J, leaving 9 bases between. The germline V gene encodes CDR1 SGHTA and CDR2 FQGNSA. The CDR3 spans 13 residues. The CDR3 sequence: CASSLAGGLEQYF. Here the CDR3 DNA reads TGTGCCAGCAGCTTAGCGGGAGGTCTCGAGCAGTACTTC.

This chain links TRBV7-3 with TRBJ2-1; 9 bases line up with TRBD2. The length of the CDR3 is 14 residues. Germline V lookup: CDR1 SGHTA, CDR2 FQGTGA. V shed 3 bases and J 6 bases; nucleotides not matched to a gene: 3. The CDR3 protein is CASSLVSGGNEQFF. In DNA form, the CDR3 reads TGTGCCAGCAGCTTGGTTAGCGGGGGCAATGAGCAGTTCTTC.

This CDR3 is CASSYARALQPQHF. DNA for the CDR3: TGTGCCAGCAGTTACGCCCGGGCTCTTCAGCCCCAGCATTTT. The chain employs TRBV6-5 and TRBJ1-5; no clear D. The V end lost 2 bases, the J end lost 6 bases, and 11 bases lay between the germline ends. CDR1 and CDR2 from the germline V gene are MNHEY and SVGAGI. The CDR3 is 14 residues long.

The genes are TRBV11-3 and TRBJ1-2, with 9 bases matching TRBD1. Per the germline V gene, CDR1 is SGHNT and CDR2 is YENEEA. This CDR3 comprises 16 residues. Trimming removed 3 bases from V and 7 bases from J; junction bases left unmatched: 12. CDR3 DNA sequence: TGTGCCAGCAGCTTGTCGGGACAGGGAATTGCCGGTGGCTACACCTTC. It encodes CASSLSGQGIAGGYTF.

This rearrangement joins TRBV5-1 to TRBJ2-6, with D maybe TRBD1 (5 bases). This CDR3 is built from 15 residues. The germline gives CDR1 SGHRS, CDR2 YFSETQ. With 4 bases removed from V and 0 bases from J, the gap between germline ends came to 8 bases. The CDR3 here is CASSATDSGANVLTF. The CDR3 DNA sequence: TGCGCCAGCAGCGCGACAGACTCTGGGGCCAACGTCCTGACTTTC.

The J gene is TRBJ1-2, the V gene TRBV15; D is ambiguous. The CDR3 is made up of 16 amino acids. Germline V CDR1 and CDR2: LNHNV, YYDKDF (reference sequence). The V and J ends lost 0 bases and 7 bases respectively, with 18 bases between them. This CDR3 reads CATSRDVTGSAGGYTF. CDR3 sequence (DNA): TGTGCCACCAGCAGAGATGTAACGGGTTCCGCGGGTGGCTACACCTTC.

The chain recombines TRBV2 with TRBJ2-3; the match to TRBD2 covers 7 bases. The length of the CDR3 is 15 residues. Trimming removed 6 bases from V and 2 bases from J; junction bases left unmatched: 8. Germline values: CDR1 SNHLY, CDR2 FYNNEI. The CDR3 here is CASSFALAATDTQYF. The CDR3 region has the DNA TGTGCCAGCAGCTTTGCCCTAGCGGCCACAGATACGCAGTATTTT. The full variable domain, with the rest looked up from reference TRBV2 and TRBJ2-3, is EPEVTQTPSHQVTQMGQEVILRCVPISNHLYFYWYRQILGQKVEFLVSFYNNEISEKSEIFDDQFSVERPDGSNFTLKIRSTKLEDSAMYFCASSFALAATDTQYFGPGTRLTVL.

This chain uses TRBV20-1 with TRBJ1-6; TRBD1 matches at 10 bases. The V segment lost 0 bases and the J segment 1 base; nucleotides outside the gene matches: 3. Germline V lookup: CDR1 DFQATT, CDR2 SNEGSKA (reference sequence). The CDR3 covers 17 residues. CDR3: CSARDRDRGSYNSPLHF. CDR3 DNA sequence: TGCAGTGCTAGAGATCGGGACAGGGGATCCTATAATTCACCCCTCCACTTT.

This clonotype was seen a few times. The chain has TRBV12-3 or TRBV12-4 and TRBJ2-5, with TRBD1 matching over 8 bases. The ends lost 7 bases at V and 2 bases at J; junction bases unmatched: 3. There are 13 residues in the CDR3. This CDR3 reads CASTRTGQETQYF. Written as DNA, the CDR3 is TGTGCCAGCACCCGGACAGGGCAAGAGACCCAGTACTTC.